This T cell receptor beta chain appears in the sequencing data of a study of cytomegalovirus exposure and HLA in healthy donors. Findings and limits, study-wide: Cytomegalovirus association was assigned to about 150 TCR beta chains. In an earlier analysis, about 87% or about 30%: the productive usage of most TCR beta V segments. Clonal expansion was found to be greater in HLA-associated TCR beta chains than in equally common others in a later analysis. In a later analysis, HLA-C alleles had the fewest associated TCRs, DRB1 alleles the most.

With 60 Vbeta and 13 Jbeta primers, the PCR was carried out. The repertoire was sequenced with immunoSEQ multiplex PCR; TCRdb's copy has only in-frame clones and lacks some. This table has under 200,000 clones, about 79% appearing once. Notes on this clone: Antigen specificity is unknown.

Sequencing was performed on PBMCs. This TCR came from a man between 45 and 60 years old in good health and CMV-seropositive.

The DNA of the CDR3 is TGTGCCAGTAGAGCCCTGGGACAGGGGGAGTTTCAGCCCCAGCATTTT. Translated: CASRALGQGEFQPQHF. The chain couples TRBV19 to TRBJ1-5; 11 nucleotides align to TRBD1. The CDR3 length is 16 residues. Germline V lookup: CDR1 LNHDA, CDR2 SQIVND (reference sequence). Germline trimming cut 6 bases from V and 6 bases from J; bases unmatched to any gene: 10.